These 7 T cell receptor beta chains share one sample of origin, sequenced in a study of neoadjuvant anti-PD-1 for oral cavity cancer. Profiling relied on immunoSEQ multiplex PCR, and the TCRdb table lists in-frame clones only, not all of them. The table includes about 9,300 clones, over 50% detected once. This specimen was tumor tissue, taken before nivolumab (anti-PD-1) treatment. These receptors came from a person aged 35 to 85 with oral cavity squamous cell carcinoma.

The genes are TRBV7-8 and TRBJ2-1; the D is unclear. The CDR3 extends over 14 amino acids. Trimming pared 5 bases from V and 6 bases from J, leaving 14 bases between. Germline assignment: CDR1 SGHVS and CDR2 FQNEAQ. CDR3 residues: CASSPVPRANEQFF. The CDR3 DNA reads TGTGCCAGCAGCCCTGTCCCCCGGGCCAATGAGCAGTTCTTC.

CDR3 DNA: TGTGCCAGCAGCTTGGACACCTATAACTATGGCTACACCTTC. Residues: CASSLDTYNYGYTF. The chain has TRBV5-6 and TRBJ1-2; D call uncertain. Germline-derived CDR1 and CDR2 are SGHDT and YYEEEE. The CDR3 totals 14 residues. Trimming removed 0 bases at V and 1 base at J, with 7 bases between.

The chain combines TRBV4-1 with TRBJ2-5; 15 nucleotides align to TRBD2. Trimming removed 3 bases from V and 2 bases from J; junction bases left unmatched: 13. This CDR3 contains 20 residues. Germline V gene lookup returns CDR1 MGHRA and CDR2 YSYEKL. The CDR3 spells CASSHIGLAGGPRPQETQYF. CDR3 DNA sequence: TGCGCCAGCAGCCATATAGGACTAGCGGGAGGGCCTAGGCCTCAAGAGACCCAGTACTTC.

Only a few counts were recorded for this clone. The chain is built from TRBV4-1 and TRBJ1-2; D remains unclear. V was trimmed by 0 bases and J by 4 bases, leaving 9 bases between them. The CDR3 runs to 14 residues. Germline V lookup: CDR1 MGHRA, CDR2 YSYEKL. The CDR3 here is CASSQDPGVYGYTF. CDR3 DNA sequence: TGCGCCAGCAGCCAAGATCCTGGGGTCTATGGCTACACCTTC.

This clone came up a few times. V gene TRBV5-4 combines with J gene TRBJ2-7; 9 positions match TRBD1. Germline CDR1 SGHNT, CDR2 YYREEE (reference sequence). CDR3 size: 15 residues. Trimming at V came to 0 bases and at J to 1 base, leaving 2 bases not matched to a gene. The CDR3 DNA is TGTGCCAGCAGCTTGGCGGACAGGGGTTCCTACGAGCAGTACTTC. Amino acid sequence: CASSLADRGSYEQYF.

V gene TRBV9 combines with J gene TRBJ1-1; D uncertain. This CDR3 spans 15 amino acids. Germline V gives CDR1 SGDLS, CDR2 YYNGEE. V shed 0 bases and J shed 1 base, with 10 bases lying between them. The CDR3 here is CASSVEAGWNTEAFF. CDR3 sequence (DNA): TGTGCCAGCAGCGTAGAGGCGGGGTGGAACACTGAAGCTTTCTTT.

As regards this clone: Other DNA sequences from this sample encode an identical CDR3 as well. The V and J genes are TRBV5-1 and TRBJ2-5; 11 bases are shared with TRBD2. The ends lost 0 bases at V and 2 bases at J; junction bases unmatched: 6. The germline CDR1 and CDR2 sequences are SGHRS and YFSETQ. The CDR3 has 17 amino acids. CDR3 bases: TGCGCCAGCAGCTTGGCCTTAGCGGGGGGGCCGCAAGAGACCCAGTACTTC. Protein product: CASSLALAGGPQETQYF. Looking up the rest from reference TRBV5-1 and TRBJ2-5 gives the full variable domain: KAGVTQTPRYLIKTRGQQVTLSCSPISGHRSVSWYQQTPGQGLQFLFEYFSETQRNKGNFPGRFSGRQFSNSRSEMNVSTLELGDSALYLCASSLALAGGPQETQYFGPGTRLLVL.